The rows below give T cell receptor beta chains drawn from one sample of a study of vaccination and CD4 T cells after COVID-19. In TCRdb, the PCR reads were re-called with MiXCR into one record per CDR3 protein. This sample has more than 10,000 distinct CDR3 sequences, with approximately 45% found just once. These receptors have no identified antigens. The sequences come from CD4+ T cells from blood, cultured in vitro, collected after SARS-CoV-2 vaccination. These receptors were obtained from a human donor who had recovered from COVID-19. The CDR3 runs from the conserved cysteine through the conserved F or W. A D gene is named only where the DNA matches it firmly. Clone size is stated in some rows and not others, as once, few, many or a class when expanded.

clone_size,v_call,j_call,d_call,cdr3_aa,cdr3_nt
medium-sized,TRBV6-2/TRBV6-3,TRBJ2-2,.,CASSRVPGFANTGELFF,TGTGCCAGCAGCCGCGTCCCAGGGTTCGCGAACACCGGGGAGCTGTTTTTT
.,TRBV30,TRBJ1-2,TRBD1,CAWDRGQVLGYTF,TGTGCCTGGGACCGAGGACAGGTGCTTGGCTACACCTTC
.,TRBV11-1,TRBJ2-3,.,CASSSRVTSTDTQYF,TGTGCCAGCAGCAGCAGGGTCACTAGCACAGATACGCAGTATTTT
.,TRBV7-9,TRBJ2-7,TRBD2,CASSPTYGSLAAYF,TGTGCCAGCAGCCCAACTTACGGTTCTCTAGCGGCCTACTTC
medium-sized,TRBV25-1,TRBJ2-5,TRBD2,CASNIAGQETQYF,TGTGCCAGCAATATAGCGGGTCAAGAGACCCAGTACTTC
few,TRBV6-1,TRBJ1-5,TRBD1,CASSDHVGQGVQPQHF,TGTGCCAGCAGTGACCATGTCGGACAGGGTGTCCAGCCCCAGCATTTT
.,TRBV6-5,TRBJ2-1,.,CASSYSISRRDHNEQFF,TGTGCCAGCAGTTACTCGATATCTCGGCGGGACCACAATGAGCAGTTCTTC
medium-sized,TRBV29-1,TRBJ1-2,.,CSVEAPNGQDFYGYTF,TGCAGCGTTGAGGCCCCGAACGGCCAGGATTTCTATGGCTACACCTTC
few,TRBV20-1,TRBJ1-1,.,CSARGTAPKRGTEAFF,TGCAGTGCTAGAGGTACAGCGCCGAAGCGGGGCACTGAAGCTTTCTTT
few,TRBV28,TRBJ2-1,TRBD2,CASRDSGGVYNEQFF,TGTGCCAGCAGAGATAGCGGGGGGGTCTACAATGAGCAGTTCTTC
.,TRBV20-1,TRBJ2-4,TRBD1,CSAETTGLGNIQYF,TGCAGTGCTGAAACGACAGGGTTAGGAAACATTCAGTACTTC
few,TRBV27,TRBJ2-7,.,CASRLWVGSYEQYF,TGTGCCAGCAGGTTGTGGGTCGGGTCCTACGAGCAGTACTTC
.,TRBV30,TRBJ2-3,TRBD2,CAWSVLAGVGDTQYF,TGTGCCTGGAGTGTACTAGCGGGAGTGGGCGATACGCAGTATTTT
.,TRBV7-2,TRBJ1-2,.,CASSLDSRGYTF,TGTGCCAGCAGCTTAGACAGCAGGGGCTACACCTTC
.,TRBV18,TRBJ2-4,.,CASSPTQPLAKNIQYF,TGTGCCAGCTCACCAACGCAGCCCTTAGCCAAAAACATTCAGTACTTC
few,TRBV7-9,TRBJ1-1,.,CASSLRETRAFF,TGTGCCAGCAGCTTAAGGGAGACCCGAGCTTTCTTT
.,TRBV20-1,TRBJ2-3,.,CSARASTDTQYF,TGCAGTGCTAGAGCCAGTACTGATACGCAGTATTTT
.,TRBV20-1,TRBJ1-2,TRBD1,CSARGTAPNYGYTF,TGCAGTGCTAGGGGGACAGCGCCTAACTATGGCTACACCTTC
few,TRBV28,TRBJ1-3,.,CASKKTAGNTIYF,TGTGCCAGCAAAAAGACAGCCGGAAACACCATATATTTT
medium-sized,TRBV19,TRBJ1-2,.,CASSPAGGRGYGYTF,TGTGCCAGTAGTCCCGCGGGGGGCAGAGGCTATGGCTACACCTTC
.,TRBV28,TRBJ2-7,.,CASSLQGSSYEQYF,TGTGCCAGCAGTTTACAAGGTAGCTCCTACGAGCAGTACTTC
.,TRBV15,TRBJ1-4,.,CATSRDASANEKLFF,TGTGCCACCAGCAGAGATGCCAGTGCTAATGAAAAACTGTTTTTT
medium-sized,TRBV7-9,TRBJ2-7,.,CASSLEGGSYEQYF,TGTGCCAGCAGCTTAGAAGGGGGCTCCTACGAGCAGTACTTC
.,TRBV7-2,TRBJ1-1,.,CASSQLDSRANTEAFF,TGTGCCAGCAGCCAATTGGACAGCCGGGCTAACACTGAAGCTTTCTTT
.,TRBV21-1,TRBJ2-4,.,CATTSGRGKNIQYF,TGTGCCACCACTAGCGGGAGAGGCAAAAACATTCAGTACTTC
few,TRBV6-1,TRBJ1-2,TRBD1,CASSPHGTETNYGYTF,TGTGCCAGCAGCCCACACGGGACAGAAACTAACTATGGCTACACCTTC
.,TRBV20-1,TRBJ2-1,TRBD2,CSARSSGRASNEQFF,TGCAGTGCTAGGTCTAGCGGGAGGGCCAGTAATGAGCAGTTCTTC
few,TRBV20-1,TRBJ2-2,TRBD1,CSARDLTGGGNTGELFF,TGCAGTGCTAGAGATCTGACAGGGGGCGGGAACACCGGGGAGCTGTTTTTT
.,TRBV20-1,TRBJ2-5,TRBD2,CSPGTSGLGQETQYF,TGCAGTCCCGGGACTAGTGGTCTGGGCCAAGAGACCCAGTACTTC
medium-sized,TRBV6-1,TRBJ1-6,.,CASSDMGSPLHF,TGTGCCAGCAGTGACATGGGTTCACCCCTCCACTTT
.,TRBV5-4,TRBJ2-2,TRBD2,CASSLFAGAAGELFF,TGTGCCAGCAGCTTGTTTGCGGGAGCTGCCGGGGAGCTGTTTTTT
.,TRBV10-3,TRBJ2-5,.,CAISESTTDQETQYF,TGTGCCATCAGTGAGTCTACGACCGATCAAGAGACCCAGTACTTC
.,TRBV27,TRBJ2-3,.,CASSFSPSTDTQYF,TGTGCCAGCAGTTTCTCCCCGAGCACAGATACGCAGTATTTT
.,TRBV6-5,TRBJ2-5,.,CASSYSGGQETQYF,TGTGCCAGCAGTTACTCGGGCGGGCAAGAGACCCAGTACTTC
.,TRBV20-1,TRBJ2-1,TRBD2,CSARDPGGPRDEQFF,TGCAGTGCTAGAGATCCGGGAGGGCCTAGGGATGAGCAGTTCTTC
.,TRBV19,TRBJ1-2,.,CASSVVKDSNTGYTF,TGTGCCAGTAGTGTCGTTAAGGACAGCAACACGGGCTACACCTTC
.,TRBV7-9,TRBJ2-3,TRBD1,CASSSGRGTGGTDTQYF,TGTGCCAGCAGCTCCGGGCGCGGGACAGGCGGCACAGATACGCAGTATTTT
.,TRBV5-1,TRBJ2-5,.,CASSTGLTQETQYF,TGCGCCAGCAGCACAGGACTAACTCAAGAGACCCAGTACTTC
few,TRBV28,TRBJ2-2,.,CASSFSFFGRGNTGELFF,TGTGCCAGCAGTTTTAGTTTCTTTGGCAGGGGTAACACCGGGGAGCTGTTTTTT
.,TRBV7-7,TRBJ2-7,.,CASSLARNYEQYF,TGTGCTAGCAGCTTAGCAAGAAACTACGAGCAGTACTTC
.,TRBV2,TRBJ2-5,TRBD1,CASIRDRGEETQYF,TGTGCCAGCATCCGGGACAGGGGGGAAGAGACCCAGTACTTC
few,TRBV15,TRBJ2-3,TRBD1,CATSPRTGGTDTQYF,TGTGCCACCAGCCCTCGGACAGGGGGCACAGATACGCAGTATTTT
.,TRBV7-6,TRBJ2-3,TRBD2,CASSQPGTSGRISTDTQYF,TGTGCCAGCAGCCAGCCAGGGACTAGCGGGAGGATTAGCACAGATACGCAGTATTTT
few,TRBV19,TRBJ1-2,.,CASSDTGYRAYGYTF,TGTGCCAGTAGTGATACAGGGTACCGTGCCTATGGCTACACCTTC
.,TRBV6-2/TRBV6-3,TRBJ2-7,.,CASTSSAWTYEQYF,TGTGCCAGCACCTCCTCCGCTTGGACCTACGAGCAGTACTTC
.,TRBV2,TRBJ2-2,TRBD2,CASRGTSGRNTGELFF,TGTGCCAGCAGAGGTACTAGCGGGAGGAACACCGGGGAGCTGTTTTTT
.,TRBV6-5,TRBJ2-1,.,CASSYSGIGGVYNEQFF,TGTGCCAGCAGTTACTCGGGAATAGGAGGGGTCTACAATGAGCAGTTCTTC
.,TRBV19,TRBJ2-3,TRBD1,CASSPSGQVPDTQYF,TGTGCCAGTAGTCCTTCAGGACAGGTACCAGATACGCAGTATTTT
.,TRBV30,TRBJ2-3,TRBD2,CAWTGLAGDTQYF,TGTGCCTGGACTGGGTTAGCGGGAGATACGCAGTATTTT
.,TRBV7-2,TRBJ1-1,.,CASSPQPGNTEAFF,TGTGCCAGCAGCCCCCAACCGGGGAACACTGAAGCTTTCTTT
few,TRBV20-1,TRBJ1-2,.,CSARPGTSYGYTF,TGCAGTGCTAGGCCCGGGACTTCGTATGGCTACACCTTC
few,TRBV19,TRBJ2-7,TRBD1,CASSMEGGGEQYF,TGTGCCAGTAGTATGGAAGGGGGCGGCGAGCAGTACTTC
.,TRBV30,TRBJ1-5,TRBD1,CAWSLTGGDQPQHF,TGTGCCTGGAGTTTGACAGGGGGCGATCAGCCCCAGCATTTT
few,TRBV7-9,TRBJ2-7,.,CASSLLVEQYF,TGTGCCAGCAGCTTACTCGTCGAGCAGTACTTC
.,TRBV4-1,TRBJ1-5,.,CASSQGWIGGGNQPQHF,TGCGCCAGCAGCCAAGGATGGATTGGGGGCGGCAATCAGCCCCAGCATTTT
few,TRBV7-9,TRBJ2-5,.,CASSLASRYQETQYF,TGTGCCAGCAGCTTAGCCAGCAGGTACCAAGAGACCCAGTACTTC
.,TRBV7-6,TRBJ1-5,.,CASSLGYDQPQHF,TGTGCCAGCAGCTTGGGGTACGATCAGCCCCAGCATTTT
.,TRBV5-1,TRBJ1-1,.,CASSLGQTLLLNTEAFF,TGCGCCAGCAGCTTGGGACAGACCCTTCTTTTGAACACTGAAGCTTTCTTT
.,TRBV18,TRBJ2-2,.,CASSLGTANTGELFF,TGTGCCAGCTCATTAGGGACGGCAAACACCGGGGAGCTGTTTTTT